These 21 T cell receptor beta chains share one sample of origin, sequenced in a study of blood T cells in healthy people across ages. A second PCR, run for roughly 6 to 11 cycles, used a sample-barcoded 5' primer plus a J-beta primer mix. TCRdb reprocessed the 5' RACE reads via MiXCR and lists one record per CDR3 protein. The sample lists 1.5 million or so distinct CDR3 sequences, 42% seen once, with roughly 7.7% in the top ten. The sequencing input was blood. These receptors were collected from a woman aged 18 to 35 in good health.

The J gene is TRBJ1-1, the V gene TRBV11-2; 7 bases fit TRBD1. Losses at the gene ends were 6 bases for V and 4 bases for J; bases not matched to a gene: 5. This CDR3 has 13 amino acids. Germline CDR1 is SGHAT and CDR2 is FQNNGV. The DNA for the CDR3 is TGTGCCAGCAGTTGGGACAGCTCCACTGAAGCTTTCTTT. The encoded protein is CASSWDSSTEAFF.

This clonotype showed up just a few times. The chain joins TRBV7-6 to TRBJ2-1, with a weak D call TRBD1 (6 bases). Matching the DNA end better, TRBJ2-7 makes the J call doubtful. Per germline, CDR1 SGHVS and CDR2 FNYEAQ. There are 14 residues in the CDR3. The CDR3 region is CASSPRTEYNEQYF. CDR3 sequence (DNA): TGTGCCAGCAGCCCAAGGACAGAGTACAATGAGCAGTACTTC.

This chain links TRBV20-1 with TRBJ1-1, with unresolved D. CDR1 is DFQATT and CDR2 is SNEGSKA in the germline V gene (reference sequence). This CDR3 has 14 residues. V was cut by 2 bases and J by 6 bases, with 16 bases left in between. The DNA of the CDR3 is TGCAGTGCTAGAAACCCGGGGAAGGTTGCTGAAGCTTTCTTT. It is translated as CSARNPGKVAEAFF.

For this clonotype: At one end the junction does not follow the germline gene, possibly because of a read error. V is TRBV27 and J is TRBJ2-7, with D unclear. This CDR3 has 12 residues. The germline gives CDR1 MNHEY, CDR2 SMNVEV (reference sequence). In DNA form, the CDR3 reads TGTGCCAGCAGTCCTCCCAGCTACGGGCAGTACTTC. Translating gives CASSPPSYGQYF.

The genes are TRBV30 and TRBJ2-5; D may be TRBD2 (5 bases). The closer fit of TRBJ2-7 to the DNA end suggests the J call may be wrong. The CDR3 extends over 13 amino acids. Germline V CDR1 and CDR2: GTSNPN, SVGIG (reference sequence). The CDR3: CAWSVGEGYEQYF. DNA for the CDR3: TGTGCCTGGAGTGTGGGTGAGGGCTACGAGCAGTACTTC.

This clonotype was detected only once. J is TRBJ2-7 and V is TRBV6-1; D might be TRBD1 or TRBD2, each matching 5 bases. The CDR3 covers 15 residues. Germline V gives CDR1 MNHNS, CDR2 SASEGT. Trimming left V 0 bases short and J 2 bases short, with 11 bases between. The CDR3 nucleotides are TGTGCCAGCAGTGAAGCTGGGGGAGTCACCTACGAGCAGTACTTC. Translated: CASSEAGGVTYEQYF.

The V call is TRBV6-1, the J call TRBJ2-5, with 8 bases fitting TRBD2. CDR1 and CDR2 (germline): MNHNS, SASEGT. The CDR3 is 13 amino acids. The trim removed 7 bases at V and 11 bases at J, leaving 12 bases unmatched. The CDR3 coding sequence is TGTGCCAGCATCAGCGGGAGTGGTAATGAGCAGTACTTC. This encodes CASISGSGNEQYF.

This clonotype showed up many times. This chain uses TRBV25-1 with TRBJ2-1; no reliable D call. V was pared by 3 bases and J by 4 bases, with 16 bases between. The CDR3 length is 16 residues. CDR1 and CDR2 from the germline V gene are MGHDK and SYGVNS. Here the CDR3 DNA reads TGTGCCAGCAGTGACCCCACACCCCTTAGGTACAATGAGCAGTTCTTC. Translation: CASSDPTPLRYNEQFF. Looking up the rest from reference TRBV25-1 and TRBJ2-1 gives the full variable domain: EADIYQTPRYLVIGTGKKITLECSQTMGHDKMYWYQQDPGMELHLIHYSYGVNSTEKGDLSSESTVSRIRTEHFPLTLESARPSHTSQYLCASSDPTPLRYNEQFFGPGTRLTVL.

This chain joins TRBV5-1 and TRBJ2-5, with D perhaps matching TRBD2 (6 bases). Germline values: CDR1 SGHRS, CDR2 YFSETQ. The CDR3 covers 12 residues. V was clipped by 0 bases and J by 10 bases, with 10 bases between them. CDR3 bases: TGCGCCAGCAGCTTGGGTAGCGGCCTCCAGTACTTC. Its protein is CASSLGSGLQYF.

In nucleotides, the CDR3 is TGTGCCAGCAGCTTATCAGGGGCAAGGAACACCGGGGAGCTGTTTTTT. Translating it yields CASSLSGARNTGELFF. The V and J genes are TRBV7-9 and TRBJ2-2; a weak D match, TRBD1 (6 bases). Germline CDR1 reads SEHNR; CDR2 reads FQNEAQ (reference sequence). The CDR3 runs 16 residues. V was cut by 2 bases and J by 1 base, with 11 bases left in between.

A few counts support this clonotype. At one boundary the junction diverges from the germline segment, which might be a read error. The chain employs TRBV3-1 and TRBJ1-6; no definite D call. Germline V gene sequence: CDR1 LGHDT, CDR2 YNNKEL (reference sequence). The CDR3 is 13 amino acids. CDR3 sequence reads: CASSQGRGSPPHF. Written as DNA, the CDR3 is TGTGCCAGCAGCCAAGGGCGAGGTTCACCCCCCCACTTT.

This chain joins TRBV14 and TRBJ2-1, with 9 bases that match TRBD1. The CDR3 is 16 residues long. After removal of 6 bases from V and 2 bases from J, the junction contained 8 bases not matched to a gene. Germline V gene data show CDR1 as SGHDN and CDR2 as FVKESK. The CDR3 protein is CASSPRRDRAYNEQFF. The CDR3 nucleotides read TGTGCCAGCAGTCCTAGGCGGGACAGGGCCTACAATGAGCAGTTCTTC.

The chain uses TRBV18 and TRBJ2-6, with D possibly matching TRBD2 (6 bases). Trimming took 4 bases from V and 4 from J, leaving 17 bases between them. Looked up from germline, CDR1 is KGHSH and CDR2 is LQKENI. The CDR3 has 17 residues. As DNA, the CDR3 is TGTGCCAGCTCACGTACTCGGGAGACGTCAGGGGCCAACGTCCTGACTTTC. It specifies CASSRTRETSGANVLTF.

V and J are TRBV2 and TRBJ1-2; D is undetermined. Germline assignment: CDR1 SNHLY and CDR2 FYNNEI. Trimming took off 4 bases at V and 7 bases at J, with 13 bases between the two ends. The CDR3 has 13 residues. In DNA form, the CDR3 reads TGTGCCAGCAGTGGGCGGGGAACGAGTGGCTACACCTTC. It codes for CASSGRGTSGYTF.

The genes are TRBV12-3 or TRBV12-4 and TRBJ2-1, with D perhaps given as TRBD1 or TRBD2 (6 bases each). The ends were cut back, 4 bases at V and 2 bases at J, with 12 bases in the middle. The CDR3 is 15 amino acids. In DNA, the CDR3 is TGTGCCAGCAGTTCAGGGGAGGCAGCCTACAATGAGCAGTTCTTC. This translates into CASSSGEAAYNEQFF.

As DNA, the CDR3 is TGTGCCAGCAGTCCCCGACTAGCGGTACAAGAGACCCAGTACTTC. Translating gives CASSPRLAVQETQYF. The V and J genes are TRBV12-3 or TRBV12-4 and TRBJ2-5, with TRBD2 matching 9 bases. CDR3 size: 15 residues. Unmatched junction bases numbered 6, after V lost 5 bases and J lost 2 bases.

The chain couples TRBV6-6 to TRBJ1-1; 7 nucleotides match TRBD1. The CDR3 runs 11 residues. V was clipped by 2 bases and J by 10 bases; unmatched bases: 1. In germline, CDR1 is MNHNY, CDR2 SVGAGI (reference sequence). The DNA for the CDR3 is TGTGCCAGCAGTTACGGACAGGTAGCTTTCTTT. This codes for CASSYGQVAFF.

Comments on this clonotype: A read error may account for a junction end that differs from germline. The CDR3 DNA is TGCAGCGCTATGACTAGCGGTAGCTCCTACAATGAGCGGTTCTTC. This gives the protein CSAMTSGSSYNERFF. The J gene is TRBJ2-1, the V gene TRBV29-1; 9 bases fit TRBD2. Germline lookup yields CDR1 SQVTM and CDR2 ANQGSEA. CDR3 length equals 15 residues.

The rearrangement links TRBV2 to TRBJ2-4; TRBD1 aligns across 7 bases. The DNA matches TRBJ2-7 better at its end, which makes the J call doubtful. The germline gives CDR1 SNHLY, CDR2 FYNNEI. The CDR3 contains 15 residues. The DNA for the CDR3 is TGTGCCAGCAATGGCCGACAGGGTATCAAATACGAGCAGTACTTC. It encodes CASNGRQGIKYEQYF.

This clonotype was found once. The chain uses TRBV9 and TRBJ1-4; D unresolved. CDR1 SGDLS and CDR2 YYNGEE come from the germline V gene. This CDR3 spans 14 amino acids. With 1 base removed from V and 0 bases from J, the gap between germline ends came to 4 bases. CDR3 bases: TGTGCCAGCAGCGTACACCCAACTAATGAAAAACTGTTTTTT. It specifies CASSVHPTNEKLFF.

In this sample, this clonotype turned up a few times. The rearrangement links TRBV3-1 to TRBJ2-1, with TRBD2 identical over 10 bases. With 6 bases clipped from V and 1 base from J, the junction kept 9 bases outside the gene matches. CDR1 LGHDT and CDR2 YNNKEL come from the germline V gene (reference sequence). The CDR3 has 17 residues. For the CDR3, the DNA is TGTGCCAGCAGACCGGGGGCTAGCGGGAGTTCCTACAATGAGCAGTTCTTC. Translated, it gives CASRPGASGSSYNEQFF.